A selection of T cell receptor beta chains follows, all from one sample in a study of T cell repertoires in cytomegalovirus infection. In TCRdb, the reads were re-called with MiXCR into one record per CDR3 protein. The table lists hundreds of thousands of distinct CDR3 sequences, around a tenth of them singletons. Material for sequencing was PBMCs. These receptors came from a human donor in good health (CMV status not recorded). Some clones in this sample may be carry-over from other donors' samples. Each CDR3 is given with its conserved first and last residue. D genes are given only for firm matches. Size is stated for part of the rows, as once, few or many counts, or as a class when the clone is expanded.

J gene	V gene	D gene	clone size	CDR3 protein	CDR3 DNA
TRBJ2-1	TRBV7-2	TRBD1	many	CASSSYPGTGGYNEQFF	TGTGCCAGCAGCTCCTACCCCGGGACAGGAGGATACAATGAGCAGTTCTTC
TRBJ1-1	TRBV11-3	NA	many	CASSLDTQNTEAFF	TGTGCCAGCAGCTTAGATACACAGAACACTGAAGCTTTCTTT
TRBJ1-1	TRBV12-3/TRBV12-4	NA	NA	CASNRRSTMNTEAFF	TGTGCCAGCAACCGCCGTAGCACCATGAACACTGAAGCTTTCTTT
TRBJ1-2	TRBV6-2/TRBV6-3	TRBD1	NA	CASSPTGRQHYGYTF	TGTGCCAGCAGTCCGACAGGGCGTCAGCACTATGGCTACACCTTC
TRBJ2-6	TRBV7-2	NA	many	CASRIFGGTSGANVLTF	TGTGCCAGCAGAATATTTGGGGGGACGTCTGGGGCCAACGTCCTGACTTTC
TRBJ1-5	TRBV28	NA	NA	CAGSGISPYSNQPQHF	TGTGCCGGATCAGGGATTTCTCCTTATAGCAATCAGCCCCAGCATTTT
TRBJ1-4	TRBV7-2	NA	many	CASSLAGSNEKLFF	TGTGCCAGCAGCTTAGCAGGGAGTAATGAAAAACTGTTTTTT
TRBJ2-5	TRBV24-1	NA	few	CATGPGGYMETQYF	TGTGCCACCGGCCCAGGGGGGTATATGGAGACCCAGTACTTC
TRBJ1-2	TRBV28	NA	many	CASSSPGRYWNGYTF	TGTGCCAGCAGTTCCCCGGGCCGTTACTGGAATGGCTACACCTTC
TRBJ1-6	TRBV9	TRBD1	NA	CASSPWTGSSYNSPLHF	TGTGCCAGCAGCCCCTGGACAGGGAGCTCCTATAATTCACCCCTCCACTTT
TRBJ1-5	TRBV20-1	NA	few	CSASAGLSGNQPQHF	TGCAGTGCTAGTGCTGGATTGTCCGGCAATCAGCCCCAGCATTTT
TRBJ2-1	TRBV14	TRBD2	few	CASSRLAGGAISYNEQFF	TGTGCCAGCAGCCGACTAGCGGGGGGGGCCATCTCCTACAATGAGCAGTTCTTC
TRBJ1-4	TRBV12-3/TRBV12-4	NA	few	CASSEIREKLFF	TGTGCCAGCAGTGAGATTCGTGAAAAACTGTTTTTT
TRBJ2-2	TRBV11-1	TRBD2	many	CASRPYSGTGELFF	TGTGCCAGCAGGCCTTATAGCGGGACCGGGGAGCTGTTTTTT
TRBJ1-5	TRBV6-1	NA	many	CASSEEWIQNQPQHF	TGTGCCAGCAGTGAGGAGTGGATACAAAATCAGCCCCAGCATTTT
TRBJ1-3	TRBV30	NA	few	CAWGASGNTIYF	TGTGCCTGGGGGGCCTCTGGAAACACCATATATTTT
TRBJ1-4	TRBV4-2	NA	few	CASSPPAAGYEKLFF	TGTGCCAGCTCCCCTCCGGCAGCGGGGTATGAAAAACTGTTTTTT
TRBJ1-1	TRBV4-1	NA	NA	CASRQDSFMNTEAFF	TGCGCCAGCAGGCAAGACAGTTTCATGAACACTGAAGCTTTCTTT
TRBJ2-5	TRBV7-2	NA	many	CASSLWAEETQYF	TGTGCCAGCAGCTTGTGGGCTGAAGAGACCCAGTACTTC
TRBJ2-1	TRBV4-2	NA	many	CASSPTDGSEQFF	TGTGCCAGCAGCCCAACGGACGGCAGCGAGCAGTTCTTC
TRBJ1-1	TRBV15	NA	NA	CATMVIANTEAFF	TGTGCCACCATGGTGATCGCGAACACTGAAGCTTTCTTT
TRBJ2-7	TRBV12-3/TRBV12-4	TRBD2	many	CASSLVPTSGVFYEQYF	TGTGCCAGCAGTTTAGTTCCCACTAGCGGGGTGTTCTACGAGCAGTACTTC
TRBJ1-2	TRBV12-3/TRBV12-4	TRBD1	NA	CASSARGLTGGYTF	TGTGCCAGCAGTGCCAGGGGGCTCACGGGAGGCTACACCTTC
TRBJ2-1	TRBV2	TRBD2	few	CASSPRGGFLNEQFF	TGTGCCAGCAGTCCGCGGGGGGGATTTCTCAATGAGCAGTTCTTC
TRBJ1-1	TRBV12-3/TRBV12-4	NA	few	CASRLKGASTEAFF	TGTGCCAGCAGGTTGAAAGGGGCGAGCACTGAAGCTTTCTTT
TRBJ2-7	TRBV7-8	NA	many	CASSSGPSGEQYF	TGTGCCAGCAGCTCAGGCCCATCCGGCGAGCAGTACTTC
TRBJ1-6	TRBV6-2/TRBV6-3	NA	few	CASSYGGVSPLHF	TGTGCCAGCAGTTACGGGGGGGTCTCACCCCTCCACTTT
TRBJ2-3	TRBV15	NA	few	CATSRRQGRLGTDTQYF	TGTGCCACCAGCAGAAGGCAGGGCCGCTTGGGCACAGATACGCAGTATTTT
TRBJ1-2	TRBV6-2/TRBV6-3	NA	NA	CASSPSGTLYGYTF	TGTGCCAGCAGCCCATCCGGGACCCTCTATGGCTACACCTTC
TRBJ2-3	TRBV6-6	TRBD1	few	CASSWGQGRSTDTQYF	TGTGCCAGCAGCTGGGGACAGGGCCGAAGCACAGATACGCAGTATTTT
TRBJ1-2	TRBV4-2	TRBD1	NA	CASSQLPGQGENYGYTF	TGTGCCAGCAGCCAATTACCCGGACAGGGGGAGAACTATGGCTACACCTTC
TRBJ2-5	TRBV6-1	TRBD2	few	CASSVVLAGDETQYF	TGTGCCAGCAGCGTGGTACTAGCGGGAGATGAGACCCAGTACTTC
TRBJ1-5	TRBV28	TRBD1	NA	CASRLMTGNNQPQHF	TGTGCCAGCAGACTGATGACAGGGAACAATCAGCCCCAGCATTTT
TRBJ2-7	TRBV28	TRBD1	NA	CASSLGTASLREQYF	TGTGCCAGCAGTTTAGGGACAGCCTCTCTTAGGGAGCAGTACTTC
TRBJ2-5	TRBV7-2	NA	many	CASSLALGHNQETQYF	TGTGCCAGCAGCTTAGCTCTTGGACATAACCAAGAGACCCAGTACTTC
TRBJ1-2	TRBV10-3	TRBD1	few	CAISEQGYYGYTF	TGTGCCATCAGTGAACAGGGGTACTATGGCTACACCTTC
TRBJ1-5	TRBV28	NA	many	CASSLDNNQPQHF	TGTGCCAGCAGTTTGGACAACAATCAGCCCCAGCATTTT
TRBJ1-3	TRBV7-2	TRBD1	many	CASSPAGQEFSGNTIYF	TGTGCCAGCAGCCCGGCAGGACAGGAGTTCTCTGGAAACACCATATATTTT
TRBJ2-7	TRBV6-2/TRBV6-3	NA	few	CASSYLGSPNEQYF	TGTGCCAGCAGTTATTTGGGGAGCCCTAACGAGCAGTACTTC
TRBJ2-7	TRBV5-1	NA	few	CASSFGQGAFYEQYF	TGCGCCAGCAGCTTCGGGCAAGGGGCGTTCTACGAGCAGTACTTC
TRBJ2-3	TRBV2	TRBD2	NA	CASSRLAGGPRDTQYF	TGTGCCAGCAGTAGACTAGCGGGGGGACCGCGGGATACGCAGTATTTT
TRBJ1-4	TRBV12-3/TRBV12-4	TRBD1	many	CASSLTGGDEKLFF	TGTGCCAGCAGTTTAACAGGGGGTGATGAAAAACTGTTTTTT
TRBJ1-5	TRBV12-3/TRBV12-4	TRBD1	many	CASSPQGASNQPQHF	TGTGCCAGCAGCCCCCAGGGGGCTAGCAATCAGCCCCAGCATTTT
TRBJ1-6	TRBV5-6	NA	few	CASSSRGRWESPLHF	TGTGCCAGCAGCTCTCGGGGACGGTGGGAGTCACCCCTCCACTTT
TRBJ2-7	TRBV7-2	TRBD2	many	CASSLRGASGTGQYF	TGTGCCAGCAGCTTAAGGGGGGCTAGCGGGACCGGGCAGTACTTC
TRBJ2-7	TRBV6-6	NA	NA	CASSGRRQGLSYEQYF	TGTGCCAGCAGTGGCAGAAGGCAGGGTCTCTCCTACGAGCAGTACTTC
TRBJ1-3	TRBV7-2	NA	many	CASSPPANTIYF	TGTGCCAGCAGCCCCCCCGCGAACACCATATATTTT
TRBJ1-3	TRBV30	TRBD1	NA	CAWSIRQGAGNTIYF	TGTGCCTGGAGTATCCGACAGGGAGCTGGAAACACCATATATTTT
TRBJ1-1	TRBV6-1	NA	NA	CASSDTQGSTEAFF	TGTGCCAGCAGTGACACACAGGGCTCCACTGAAGCTTTCTTT
TRBJ2-1	TRBV7-2	TRBD2	medium-sized	CASSSTSGRHNEQFF	TGTGCCAGCAGCTCGACTAGCGGGAGACACAATGAGCAGTTCTTC
TRBJ2-1	TRBV6-2/TRBV6-3	NA	many	CASSGSFYNEQFF	TGTGCCAGCAGCGGGAGTTTCTACAATGAGCAGTTCTTC
TRBJ1-2	TRBV7-8	NA	many	CASSPAIYRELYGYTF	TGTGCCAGCAGCCCGGCGATATACAGGGAACTCTATGGCTACACCTTC